These T cell receptor beta chains were read from a single sample in a study of blood T cell repertoires in COVID-19. The data were produced by immunoSEQ multiplex PCR, yet TCRdb's version contains in-frame clones alone and is incomplete. Of fewer than 65,000 clones listed, around 89% are singletons. Material for sequencing was peripheral blood. These TCRs come from a woman aged 55-70 years with COVID-19, enrolled during active disease. Both conserved end residues are part of each CDR3. Fields, in order: clone size, J gene, CDR3 length, D gene, V gene, CDR3 protein, CDR3 DNA. The D gene is left open where the match is weak. Not every row has a clone size; where given, it reads once, few, many or a size class.

clone_size: NA; j_call: TRBJ2-3; cdr3_length: 15; d_call: NA; v_call: TRBV15; cdr3_aa: CATSRDPAEVDTQYF; cdr3_nt: TGTGCCACCAGCAGAGATCCTGCTGAGGTAGATACGCAGTATTTT
clone_size: NA; j_call: TRBJ1-2; cdr3_length: 14; d_call: NA; v_call: TRBV27; cdr3_aa: CASREQGWVYGYTF; cdr3_nt: TGTGCCAGCAGGGAGCAGGGGTGGGTCTATGGCTACACCTTC
clone_size: NA; j_call: TRBJ1-2; cdr3_length: 13; d_call: NA; v_call: TRBV29-1; cdr3_aa: CSPGGGAEGGYTF; cdr3_nt: TGCAGCCCCGGGGGGGGCGCAGAGGGTGGCTACACCTTC
clone_size: NA; j_call: TRBJ1-5; cdr3_length: 14; d_call: NA; v_call: TRBV19; cdr3_aa: CASSMNRLNQPQHF; cdr3_nt: TGTGCCAGTAGTATGAACAGGCTCAATCAGCCCCAGCATTTT
clone_size: NA; j_call: TRBJ1-1; cdr3_length: 15; d_call: TRBD1; v_call: TRBV5-1; cdr3_aa: CASSWTGQVNTEAFF; cdr3_nt: TGCGCCAGCAGCTGGACCGGACAGGTGAACACTGAAGCTTTCTTT
clone_size: NA; j_call: TRBJ2-7; cdr3_length: 15; d_call: TRBD1; v_call: TRBV2; cdr3_aa: CASSLRTGGFFEQYF; cdr3_nt: TGTGCCAGCAGTCTCAGGACAGGGGGCTTCTTCGAGCAGTACTTC
clone_size: NA; j_call: TRBJ1-2; cdr3_length: 13; d_call: NA; v_call: TRBV11-3; cdr3_aa: CASSLEFGYGYTF; cdr3_nt: TGTGCCAGCAGCTTAGAGTTCGGCTATGGCTACACCTTC
clone_size: NA; j_call: TRBJ2-7; cdr3_length: 11; d_call: TRBD2; v_call: TRBV28; cdr3_aa: CASRLAGSAYF; cdr3_nt: TGTGCCAGCAGGCTAGCGGGAAGCGCGTACTTC
clone_size: NA; j_call: TRBJ1-6; cdr3_length: 17; d_call: NA; v_call: TRBV27; cdr3_aa: CASSLSRTSSYNSPLHF; cdr3_nt: TGTGCCAGCAGTTTATCAAGGACAAGCTCCTATAATTCACCCCTCCACTTT
clone_size: few; j_call: TRBJ2-3; cdr3_length: 14; d_call: TRBD1; v_call: TRBV6-5; cdr3_aa: CASSWTGGSDTQYF; cdr3_nt: TGTGCCAGCAGTTGGACAGGGGGCTCAGATACGCAGTATTTT
clone_size: NA; j_call: TRBJ1-3; cdr3_length: 16; d_call: TRBD1; v_call: TRBV13; cdr3_aa: CASSERQGAVGNTIYF; cdr3_nt: TGTGCCAGCAGCGAACGACAGGGGGCAGTAGGAAACACCATATATTTT
clone_size: NA; j_call: TRBJ2-5; cdr3_length: 16; d_call: NA; v_call: TRBV5-5; cdr3_aa: CASSPMTALSQETQYF; cdr3_nt: TGTGCCAGCAGCCCCATGACAGCTTTAAGTCAAGAGACCCAGTACTTC
clone_size: medium-sized; j_call: TRBJ2-7; cdr3_length: 11; d_call: NA; v_call: TRBV13; cdr3_aa: CASSSSYEQYF; cdr3_nt: TGTGCCAGCAGCTCATCCTACGAGCAGTACTTC
clone_size: NA; j_call: TRBJ1-3; cdr3_length: 15; d_call: TRBD1; v_call: TRBV11-3; cdr3_aa: CASSPGQGVGNTIYF; cdr3_nt: TGTGCCAGCTCGCCTGGGCAGGGGGTTGGAAACACCATATATTTT
clone_size: NA; j_call: TRBJ1-1; cdr3_length: 14; d_call: NA; v_call: TRBV9; cdr3_aa: CASSVHSRNTEAFF; cdr3_nt: TGTGCCAGCAGCGTTCACAGTCGAAACACTGAAGCTTTCTTT
clone_size: once; j_call: TRBJ1-4; cdr3_length: 15; d_call: NA; v_call: TRBV19; cdr3_aa: CASSIEGTPNEKLFF; cdr3_nt: TGTGCCAGTAGTATAGAGGGGACACCTAATGAAAAACTGTTTTTT
clone_size: NA; j_call: TRBJ2-1; cdr3_length: 15; d_call: NA; v_call: TRBV14; cdr3_aa: CASSHPWSGPEEQFF; cdr3_nt: TGTGCCAGCAGCCACCCCTGGAGCGGCCCAGAGGAGCAGTTCTTC
clone_size: once; j_call: TRBJ1-1; cdr3_length: 16; d_call: NA; v_call: TRBV19; cdr3_aa: CASSPVRGRGGNEAFF; cdr3_nt: TGTGCCAGTAGTCCCGTCCGGGGGAGGGGTGGAAATGAAGCTTTCTTT